This T cell receptor (beta chain) is drawn from a study of blood T cell repertoires in COVID-19. Repertoires were generated with immunoSEQ multiplex PCR, while TCRdb's copy carries only in-frame clones and drops some. The sample gives a few hundred thousand clones, roughly nine tenths of which show up once; approximately 1.2% is in the top ten. A remark on this clone: Other DNA sequences in this sample translate to the same CDR3.

This receptor was obtained from a human donor in a cohort exposed to, infected with or recovered from COVID-19 (not recorded which). The donor label of this sample is uncertain. Sequenced input: PBMCs or T cells enriched from blood (not recorded which).

CDR3 sequence (DNA): TGTGCCAGTAGTGGAACAGGGGGCAATCAGCCCCAGCATTTT. Translating it yields CASSGTGGNQPQHF. This chain joins TRBV19 and TRBJ1-5, with 7 positions matching TRBD1. V trimming: 5 bases; J trimming: 2 bases; junction bases outside the gene matches: 3. There are 14 residues in the CDR3. Germline CDR1 is LNHDA and CDR2 is SQIVND (reference sequence).